This T cell receptor (beta chain) is from a study of radiotherapy plus CTLA-4 blockade in lung cancer (dated by TCRdb to 2017 to 2018). Describing the broader study: Among enrolled patients, roughly 20% had an objective response and 30% to 35% reached disease control. Points the paper makes about the study in general: After treatment with radiotherapy and ipilimumab, TCR clones that originated in tumors expanded in peripheral blood. Early dynamic changes in blood T cell clones, together with increased serum interferon-beta after radiation, were reported as the strongest predictors of response.

Libraries came from the immunoSEQ multiplex PCR assay. TCRdb obtained this table from immuneACCESS and retained in-frame rearrangements with V and J assigned. These tables miss some clones; where compared with another copy, unresolved V genes account for less than half of the shortfall, and the remainder is unexplained. This sample lists about 54,000 clones; under 85% were detected once. 3.2% of the sample is held by the ten biggest clonotypes. The CDR3 runs 16 amino acids, cysteine and phenylalanine included. Only the CDR3 DNA is retained, 48 bases long and in frame from the first base. Relative to germline, V is 0 bases shorter and J is 1 base shorter, with 13 bases between their ends. In the germline V gene, CDR1 corresponds to SGHAT and CDR2 to FQNNGV. Concerning this clone: Its antigen is still unknown. Base-call qualities are not available, and no considerably larger clone is one nucleotide away.

Focal radiation therapy combined with CTLA-4 blockade (ipilimumab) was tested in patients with chemo-refractory metastatic non-small-cell lung cancer. The V and J segments used are TRBV11-2 and TRBJ2-7; possibly the D gene is TRBD2, per 5 matching bases. This TCR derives from a human donor with non-small cell lung cancer who had a partial response to radiotherapy plus ipilimumab. The sequences come from peripheral blood, collected from a patient treated with radiotherapy plus ipilimumab. This receptor has the CDR3 CASSLDLAGESYEQYF. The sequence in DNA is TGTGCCAGCAGCTTAGATCTGGCGGGCGAATCCTACGAGCAGTACTTC.